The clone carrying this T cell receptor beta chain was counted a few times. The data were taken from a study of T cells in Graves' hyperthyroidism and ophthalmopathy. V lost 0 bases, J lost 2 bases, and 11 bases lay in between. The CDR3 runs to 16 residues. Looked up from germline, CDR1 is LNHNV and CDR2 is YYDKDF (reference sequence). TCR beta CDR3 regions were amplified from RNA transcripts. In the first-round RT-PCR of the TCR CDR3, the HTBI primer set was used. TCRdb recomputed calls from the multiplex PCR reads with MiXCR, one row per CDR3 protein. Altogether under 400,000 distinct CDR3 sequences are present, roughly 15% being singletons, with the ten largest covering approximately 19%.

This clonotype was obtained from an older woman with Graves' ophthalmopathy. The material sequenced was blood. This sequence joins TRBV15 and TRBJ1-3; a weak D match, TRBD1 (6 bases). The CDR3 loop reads CATSRDLYRAGNTIYF. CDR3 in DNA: TGTGCCACCAGCAGAGATCTTTACAGGGCTGGAAACACCATATATTTT.